The 14 T cell receptor beta chains below come from one sample, sequenced in a study of blood T cell repertoires in COVID-19. The method was immunoSEQ multiplex PCR; TCRdb's version includes in-frame clones alone and lacks a portion of them. The sample has 150,000 to 200,000 clones, roughly four fifths seen once. What was sequenced was peripheral blood. Receptors were obtained from a human donor in a cohort sampled during active COVID-19.

In DNA, the CDR3 is TGCGCCAGCAGCACGAACAGGGGAGGTACTGAAGCTTTCTTT. Residues: CASSTNRGGTEAFF. The chain couples TRBV5-1 to TRBJ1-1; 7 nucleotides line up with TRBD1. This CDR3 has 14 amino acids. Trimming cost V 4 bases and J 5 bases; bases outside gene matches: 8. Germline V CDR1 and CDR2: SGHRS, YFSETQ.

The chain recombines TRBV15 with TRBJ2-1; TRBD1 might be the D (6 bases). V was pared by 1 base and J by 8 bases, with 15 bases between. Germline V gene data show CDR1 as LNHNV and CDR2 as YYDKDF (reference sequence). There are 15 residues in the CDR3. The CDR3 loop is CATSRGGQGSDEQFF. The CDR3 bases are TGTGCCACCAGCAGAGGGGGGCAGGGGTCGGATGAGCAGTTCTTC.

The chain carries TRBV2 and TRBJ2-1; D is possibly TRBD1 (7 bases). The ends were cut back, 3 bases at V and 3 bases at J, with 12 bases in the middle. Per the germline V gene, CDR1 is SNHLY and CDR2 is FYNNEI. CDR3 size: 15 residues. The CDR3 region has the DNA TGTGCCAGCAGTGATCAGGGGGGTCGCTACAATGAGCAGTTCTTC. Residues: CASSDQGGRYNEQFF.

V is TRBV6-5 and J is TRBJ1-1, with D possibly TRBD1 on 6 matching bases. The CDR3 extends over 13 amino acids. V was clipped by 6 bases and J by 6 bases, with 14 bases between them. From germline, CDR1 is MNHEY and CDR2 SVGAGI. Written as DNA, the CDR3 is TGTGCCAGCAGACTAACAGGGAGCCCTGAAGCTTTCTTT. This gives the protein CASRLTGSPEAFF.

The V call is TRBV2, the J call TRBJ1-1; no clear D gene. CDR3 length: 14 residues. Trimming took off 4 bases at V and 5 bases at J, with 14 bases between the two ends. The germline V gene encodes CDR1 SNHLY and CDR2 FYNNEI. CDR3 in amino acids: CASSGSGVWTEAFF. The CDR3 nucleotides read TGTGCCAGCAGTGGCTCCGGGGTTTGGACTGAAGCTTTCTTT. The full variable domain, rest sourced from reference TRBV2 and TRBJ1-1, is EPEVTQTPSHQVTQMGQEVILRCVPISNHLYFYWYRQILGQKVEFLVSFYNNEISEKSEIFDDQFSVERPDGSNFTLKIRSTKLEDSAMYFCASSGSGVWTEAFFGQGTRLTVV.

The CDR3 nucleotides are TGTGCCAGCAGCCCCACCACGGGGCAGGGGCTCTACGAGCAGTACTTC. It specifies CASSPTTGQGLYEQYF. The J gene is TRBJ2-7, the V gene TRBV7-8; the D gene is possibly TRBD1 (6 bases). V was clipped by 5 bases and J by 3 bases, with 20 bases between them. The CDR3 covers 16 residues. Germline CDR1 SGHVS, CDR2 FQNEAQ.

Only a few counts were recorded for this clone. V usage is TRBV7-9 and J usage is TRBJ1-1; D remains unclear. The length of the CDR3 is 14 residues. Germline V gene sequence: CDR1 SEHNR, CDR2 FQNEAQ (reference sequence). V was pared by 5 bases and J by 6 bases, with 16 bases between. The CDR3: CASSPGDIRAEAFF. The CDR3 nucleotides are TGTGCCAGCAGCCCCGGCGACATCCGCGCTGAAGCTTTCTTT.

Written as DNA, the CDR3 is TGTGCCAGCAGCTTGGGGGCTTTCTATGGCTACACCTTC. Protein sequence: CASSLGAFYGYTF. This chain connects TRBV7-2 to TRBJ1-2; tentative D call: TRBD1 (6 bases). This CDR3 spans 13 amino acids. The ends were cut back, 3 bases at V and 4 bases at J, with 9 bases in the middle. In germline, CDR1 is SGHTA, CDR2 FQGNSA.

The rearrangement links TRBV9 to TRBJ2-5, with 9 bases matching TRBD2. V lost 3 bases, J lost 4 bases, and 10 bases stayed unmatched. The CDR3 runs to 16 residues. Per germline, CDR1 SGDLS and CDR2 YYNGEE. In nucleotides, the CDR3 is TGTGCCAGCAGCGAGAATAGCGGGGGAGTGGGAGAGACCCAGTACTTC. This gives the protein CASSENSGGVGETQYF.

The gene calls are TRBV19 and TRBJ1-5; TRBD1 might be the D (5 bases). V lost 5 bases and J 6 bases, leaving 11 bases between the germline ends. The CDR3 consists of 13 residues. From germline, CDR1 is LNHDA and CDR2 SQIVND (reference sequence). CDR3 sequence reads: CASSPGRVQPQHF. The CDR3 DNA reads as TGTGCCAGTAGTCCTGGCAGGGTTCAGCCCCAGCATTTT.

CDR3 amino acids: CASSAFETGSYEQYF. CDR3 DNA: TGTGCCAGCAGCGCATTCGAGACAGGGTCCTACGAGCAGTACTTC. The chain is built from TRBV9 and TRBJ2-7, with 7 bases fitting TRBD1. The germline gives CDR1 SGDLS, CDR2 YYNGEE. V lost 3 bases to trimming and J lost 1 base; unmatched junction nucleotides: 7. There are 15 residues in the CDR3.

Notes on this clone: The same CDR3 is also encoded by other DNA sequences in this sample. The chain links TRBV18 to TRBJ2-5; 8 bases are shared with TRBD1. J gave up 2 bases and V 4 bases, and 0 bases lay outside the gene matches. The CDR3 is 13 amino acids. Germline CDR1 KGHSH, CDR2 LQKENI. The CDR3 nucleotides read TGTGCCAGCTCACGACAGGGGCAAGAGACCCAGTACTTC. As protein: CASSRQGQETQYF.

This chain joins TRBV11-2 and TRBJ2-7, with D possibly matching TRBD2 (6 bases). CDR1 is SGHAT and CDR2 is FQNNGV in the germline V gene. Deletions cut 4 bases from V and 0 bases from J, with 19 bases between. There are 17 residues in the CDR3. The CDR3 DNA sequence: TGTGCCAGCAGCTCACGGGGGTTTGGACGGACCTCCTACGAGCAGTACTTC. It codes for CASSSRGFGRTSYEQYF.

The J gene is TRBJ2-7, the V gene TRBV23-1; 7 nucleotides align to TRBD2. TRBV23-1 belongs to the ORF category, with a function that is uncertain. The CDR3 sequence is 19 residues long. J gave up 2 bases and V 0 bases, and 16 bases lay outside the gene matches. The CDR3 protein is CASSQSGHSGTTGTYEQYF. The DNA for the CDR3 is TGCGCCAGCAGTCAATCCGGACACAGCGGGACGACCGGGACCTACGAGCAGTACTTC.